This T cell receptor (beta chain) was obtained from a study of CD8+ T cells in alopecia areata. Background on the study: Percent affected scalp area, the SALT score, rated treated patients' severity.

Treatment defined: oral pan-JAK inhibitor, 5-10 mg twice daily. Findings and limits, study-wide: Amid tofacitinib therapy, many expanded lesional clones stayed present in scalp and blood. Mice showed TCR sharing more clearly than patients did, possibly owing to HLA.

As the sequencing template, cDNA was produced by extracting RNA and reverse transcribing it. Clones were read by immunoSEQ multiplex PCR, and TCRdb kept only the in-frame ones, dropping some. The sample contains about 160,000 clones, just over 65% of which appear only once. The CDR3 has 13 residues. V was cut by 6 bases and J by 0 bases, with 12 bases left in between. Per germline, CDR1 GTSNPN and CDR2 SVGIG (reference sequence). Details on this clone: Its target is not known.

This chain connects TRBV30 to TRBJ2-7; D is undetermined. The sequencing used CD4+ T cells sorted from blood, collected at week 4, from a patient treated with tofacitinib. The origin of this receptor is a human donor with alopecia areata. CDR3 loop: CACGNDRSYEQYF. DNA for the CDR3: TGTGCCTGCGGAAATGACCGCTCCTACGAGCAGTACTTC.